Below, 25 T cell receptor beta chains from the same sample are listed, as sequenced in a study of T cells in localized non-small cell lung cancer. Sequenced by immunoSEQ multiplex PCR; TCRdb stores in-frame clones only, minus some. The sample holds over 25,000 clones, around four fifths seen once. This specimen consisted of peripheral blood, obtained before any cancer treatment. The receptors were sampled from a male donor at least 60 years old with stage III squamous cell lung carcinoma.

The V and J genes are TRBV29-1 and TRBJ2-1; D uncertain. Germline-derived CDR1 and CDR2 are SQVTM and ANQGSEA. CDR3 size: 12 residues. V shed 8 bases and J shed 8 bases, with 16 bases lying between them. CDR3 coding DNA: TGCAGCAGTGGGATATCGGGCGATGAGCAGTTCTTC. This gives the protein CSSGISGDEQFF.

This rearrangement joins TRBV9 to TRBJ2-7; D call uncertain. Germline V gene data show CDR1 as SGDLS and CDR2 as YYNGEE. This CDR3 is 15 amino acids long. The V gene lost 0 bases and the J gene lost 0 bases, with 10 bases spanning the gap. The CDR3 is CASSVGSGSSYEQYF. The CDR3 DNA sequence: TGTGCCAGCAGCGTAGGGTCGGGTAGCTCCTACGAGCAGTACTTC.

V is TRBV10-3 and J is TRBJ2-1; 7 bases align to TRBD1. The germline V gene encodes CDR1 ENHRY and CDR2 SYGVKD. Trimming took 0 bases from V and 4 from J; bases not matched to a gene: 3. The CDR3 has 15 residues. CDR3: CAISESGTVYNEQFF. The DNA of the CDR3 is TGTGCCATCAGTGAGTCGGGGACAGTGTACAATGAGCAGTTCTTC.

This rearrangement joins TRBV5-1 to TRBJ2-3; tentatively, D is TRBD1 or TRBD2 (5 bases each). This CDR3 spans 16 amino acids. The ends were cut back, 6 bases at V and 3 bases at J, with 20 bases in the middle. The germline V gene encodes CDR1 SGHRS and CDR2 YFSETQ. The CDR3 region has the DNA TGCGCCAGCAACAGAGGGTCACGAGGGGATACAGATACGCAGTATTTT. Amino acids: CASNRGSRGDTDTQYF.

The chain joins TRBV7-6 to TRBJ1-3; D unclear. V dropped 1 base and J dropped 4 bases, with 5 bases sitting between them. CDR3 length: 13 residues. Germline V gene data show CDR1 as SGHVS and CDR2 as FNYEAQ. DNA for the CDR3: TGTGCCAGCAGCTTAGGGAGCGGAAACACCATATATTTT. It yields the protein CASSLGSGNTIYF.

The V call is TRBV29-1, the J call TRBJ2-3; TRBD2 is a possible D gene (6 bases). The CDR3 loop spans 15 amino acids. CDR1 is SQVTM, CDR2 ANQGSEA, per germline. V gave up 7 bases and J gave up 0 bases, with 17 bases separating them. The CDR3 nucleotides read TGCAGCGCCTCTAGGGAGGCAGCTAGCACAGATACGCAGTATTTT. Translated, it gives CSASREAASTDTQYF.

This clone was seen only a few times. This chain connects TRBV29-1 to TRBJ1-5, with D perhaps matching TRBD1 (5 bases). CDR3 length: 14 residues. V was cut by 6 bases and J by 4 bases, with 16 bases left in between. The V gene's germline CDR1 is SQVTM and CDR2 ANQGSEA. The CDR3 protein is CSVMQGPGNQPQHF. CDR3 DNA: TGCAGCGTGATGCAGGGTCCAGGGAATCAGCCCCAGCATTTT.

V usage is TRBV29-1 and J usage is TRBJ2-5; TRBD2 agrees at 14 bases. Germline CDR1 reads SQVTM; CDR2 reads ANQGSEA. This CDR3 comprises 14 residues. Unmatched junction bases numbered 3, after V lost 4 bases and J lost 5 bases. CDR3 region: CSVGLAGGGETQYF. In DNA form, the CDR3 reads TGCAGCGTTGGACTAGCGGGAGGGGGGGAGACCCAGTACTTC.

This chain uses TRBV6-6 with TRBJ2-7; TRBD2 matches 15 bases. Germline CDR1 MNHNY, CDR2 SVGAGI (reference sequence). With V trimmed by 6 bases and J by 5 bases, 8 bases remained unmatched. This CDR3 is built from 16 residues. The CDR3 loop is CASSLGLAGGGDEQYF. The DNA of the CDR3 is TGTGCCAGCAGCCTGGGACTAGCGGGGGGAGGCGACGAGCAGTACTTC.

V is TRBV28 and J is TRBJ2-2; 10 nucleotides agree with TRBD2. The V gene end was trimmed by 3 bases and the J gene end by 3 bases; junction bases not matched to a gene: 7. The CDR3 consists of 17 residues. The germline V gene encodes CDR1 MDHEN and CDR2 SYDVKM. The CDR3 DNA reads as TGTGCCAGCAGTTTGTTCGGACTAGCGGCCTACACCGGGGAGCTGTTTTTT. This gives the protein CASSLFGLAAYTGELFF.

This chain connects TRBV5-6 to TRBJ2-7, with D unclear. CDR3 size: 14 residues. The V and J ends lost 1 base and 2 bases respectively, with 10 bases between them. CDR1 and CDR2 (germline): SGHDT, YYEEEE. CDR3 sequence reads: CASSLLSSTYEQYF. CDR3 coding DNA: TGTGCCAGCAGCTTGTTGTCTAGTACCTACGAGCAGTACTTC.

The J gene is TRBJ2-7, the V gene TRBV29-1; TRBD2 is a possible D gene (6 bases). Trimming stripped 6 bases from V and 0 bases from J, with 15 bases between. This CDR3 is built from 14 residues. Germline-derived CDR1 and CDR2 are SQVTM and ANQGSEA. The CDR3 DNA is TGCAGCGTGAGGGGCGGGGAAAGCTCCTACGAGCAGTACTTC. Its translation: CSVRGGESSYEQYF.

V is TRBV11-1 and J is TRBJ2-2, with TRBD1 matching over 9 bases. Unmatched junction bases numbered 5, after V lost 1 base and J lost 8 bases. This CDR3 has 15 residues. Germline V lookup: CDR1 SGHAT, CDR2 FQDESV (reference sequence). CDR3 in DNA: TGTGCCAGCAGCTTAGACAGGGGGCGTAGAGGGGAGCTGTTTTTT. Translation: CASSLDRGRRGELFF.

The rearrangement joins TRBV7-6 to TRBJ1-2; D remains unclear. CDR3 size: 15 residues. CDR1 and CDR2 (germline): SGHVS, FNYEAQ. Trimming shortened V by 1 base and J by 4 bases, and 13 bases separated the two germline ends. The DNA for the CDR3 is TGTGCCAGCAGCTTAGGGCAGGATTGGGGCTATGGCTACACCTTC. Translated, it gives CASSLGQDWGYGYTF.

The V call is TRBV5-4, the J call TRBJ2-7, with 7 nucleotides matching TRBD1. J was trimmed by 6 bases and V by 0 bases; bases with no gene match: 9. Per the germline V gene, CDR1 is SGHNT and CDR2 is YYREEE (reference sequence). This CDR3 comprises 15 residues. Here the CDR3 DNA reads TGTGCCAGCAGCTTGGAGAACAGGGGATGGGGCGAGCAGTACTTC. Translation gives CASSLENRGWGEQYF.

This clone has just a few counts. The CDR3 coding sequence is TGTGCCAGCAGTTACTCGTCAGGGTACACTGAAGCTTTCTTT. Translating gives CASSYSSGYTEAFF. The chain carries TRBV6-5 and TRBJ1-1, with D perhaps matching TRBD1 (5 bases). This CDR3 comprises 14 residues. The V end was cut by 0 bases, the J end by 3 bases, with 8 bases between. CDR1 is MNHEY and CDR2 is SVGAGI in the germline V gene.

This chain joins TRBV6-6 and TRBJ2-7; tentatively, D is TRBD1 (6 bases). CDR1 is MNHNY and CDR2 is SVGAGI in the germline V gene (reference sequence). The CDR3 is made up of 14 amino acids. Deletions cut 0 bases from V and 2 bases from J, with 8 bases between. CDR3 sequence reads: CASSYSRQAYEQYF. CDR3 DNA: TGTGCCAGCAGTTACTCACGACAGGCCTACGAGCAGTACTTC.

The rearrangement links TRBV5-4 to TRBJ2-7; no clear D. V lost 3 bases and J 7 bases, leaving 14 bases between the germline ends. This CDR3 region has 13 residues. The germline CDR1 and CDR2 sequences are SGHNT and YYREEE (reference sequence). The CDR3 loop is CASSSDAVLEQYF. DNA of the CDR3: TGTGCCAGCAGCTCCGATGCCGTCCTGGAGCAGTACTTC. The entire variable domain, with the rest obtained from reference TRBV5-4 and TRBJ2-7, is as follows: ETGVTQSPTHLIKTRGQQVTLRCSSQSGHNTVSWYQQALGQGPQFIFQYYREEENGRGNFPPRFSGLQFPNYSSELNVNALELDDSALYLCASSSDAVLEQYFGPGTRLTVT.

The chain joins TRBV7-3 to TRBJ2-3; perhaps TRBD2 as D (6 bases). The germline V and J ends were trimmed by 5 bases and 2 bases, with 17 bases remaining between them. The CDR3 contains 16 residues. Germline V gives CDR1 SGHTA, CDR2 FQGTGA. Here the CDR3 reads CASSPQEGPHTDTQYF. The CDR3 region has the DNA TGTGCCAGCAGCCCTCAGGAGGGACCACACACAGATACGCAGTATTTT.

The chain links TRBV28 to TRBJ1-4, with a weak D call TRBD1 (6 bases). Trimming took off 1 base at V and 13 bases at J, with 10 bases between the two ends. Germline V CDR1 and CDR2: MDHEN, SYDVKM. CDR3 length: 12 residues. The CDR3 spells CASSLSGRGLFF. In DNA form, the CDR3 reads TGTGCCAGCAGTTTATCTGGCAGGGGACTGTTTTTT. Using reference TRBV28 and TRBJ1-4 for the parts outside the CDR3, the full variable domain is DVKVTQSSRYLVKRTGEKVFLECVQDMDHENMFWYRQDPGLGLRLIYFSYDVKMKEKGDIPEGYSVSREKKERFSLILESASTNQTSMYLCASSLSGRGLFFGSGTQLSVL.

The V call is TRBV18, the J call TRBJ2-1, with TRBD2 matching 9 bases. The junction had 9 bases not matched to a gene; V was cut back by 0 bases and J by 9 bases. The germline V gene encodes CDR1 KGHSH and CDR2 LQKENI. The CDR3 is 16 residues long. The CDR3 sequence: CASSPPGLAVVGEQFF. In nucleotides, the CDR3 is TGTGCCAGCTCACCACCGGGACTAGCTGTTGTGGGTGAGCAGTTCTTC.

In nucleotides, the CDR3 is TGCGCCAGCAGCCAAGCCCACCCTCGGACCGAACGGAGGACCCAGTACTTC. Encoded protein: CASSQAHPRTERRTQYF. The chain couples TRBV4-1 to TRBJ2-5; unclear D gene. Germline-derived CDR1 and CDR2 are MGHRA and YSYEKL. With 1 base removed from V and 7 bases from J, the gap between germline ends came to 22 bases. The CDR3 loop spans 17 amino acids.

The chain is built from TRBV27 and TRBJ1-1; TRBD1 aligns across 8 bases. Germline CDR1 reads MNHEY; CDR2 reads SMNVEV (reference sequence). The CDR3 has 17 amino acids. The ends lost 0 bases at V and 3 bases at J; junction bases unmatched: 9. The CDR3 coding sequence is TGTGCCAGCAGTTTATCGGTGGCAGGGGGCCGGTACACTGAAGCTTTCTTT. It translates to CASSLSVAGGRYTEAFF.

The chain couples TRBV6-6 to TRBJ1-2, with D perhaps matching TRBD1 (6 bases). Germline V lookup: CDR1 MNHNY, CDR2 SVGAGI (reference sequence). The CDR3 runs 13 residues. Trimming took off 5 bases at V and 7 bases at J, with 14 bases between the two ends. The CDR3 DNA is TGTGCCAGCAGTGAGACAGGTTTTGGTGGCTACACCTTC. It encodes CASSETGFGGYTF.

The chain is built from TRBV6-5 and TRBJ2-4; D ambiguous. This CDR3 has 12 amino acids. Germline V gene lookup returns CDR1 MNHEY and CDR2 SVGAGI. V lost 2 bases to trimming and J lost 6 bases, with 5 bases between them. The CDR3 protein is CASSYDRNIQYF. The CDR3 coding sequence is TGTGCCAGCAGTTACGACCGAAACATTCAGTACTTC.